Below, 27 T cell receptor beta chains from the same sample are listed, as sequenced in a study of radiotherapy plus CTLA-4 blockade in lung cancer (dated by TCRdb to the late 2010s). Preparation of the library involved the immunoSEQ multiplex PCR assay. What TCRdb holds here is the immuneACCESS table cut down to in-frame rearrangements. Part of the clones is not present; checked against another copy, under half of the missing clones reflect an unresolved V gene, and the others are unexplained. The sample yields about 80,000 clones; around 81% were counted once. The ten biggest clones cover over 20% of the sample. This sample comprised peripheral blood, obtained from a patient treated with radiotherapy plus ipilimumab. The receptors shown here come from a human donor with non-small cell lung cancer whose response to radiotherapy plus ipilimumab could not be evaluated. Some clones in this sample may be carry-over from other donors' samples.

The J gene is TRBJ2-2, the V gene TRBV5-1; TRBD2 might be the D (6 bases). In germline, CDR1 is SGHRS, CDR2 YFSETQ. This CDR3 comprises 17 residues. With 1 base removed from V and 0 bases from J, the gap between germline ends came to 13 bases. The CDR3 bases are TGCGCCAGCAGCTTGAGTGCGGGAATCGCGAACACCGGGGAGCTGTTTTTT. Translation gives CASSLSAGIANTGELFF.

This chain joins TRBV19 and TRBJ1-5; D possibly corresponds to TRBD1 (6 bases). The CDR3 is 15 amino acids. V was shortened by 5 bases and J by 7 bases, with 18 bases between the two germline ends. Germline CDR1 and CDR2: LNHDA and SQIVND (reference sequence). CDR3 sequence: CASSPRQDPYQPQHF. DNA of the CDR3: TGTGCCAGTAGTCCCCGACAGGACCCTTACCAGCCCCAGCATTTT.

The CDR3 nucleotides read TGTGCCAGCAGCTTGTCAACAGGGGCGCTCGAGCAGTACTTC. It is translated as CASSLSTGALEQYF. The chain links TRBV7-8 to TRBJ2-7, with 7 nucleotides matching TRBD1. The CDR3 runs to 14 residues. Trimming cost V 3 bases and J 6 bases; bases outside gene matches: 8. Germline loops: CDR1 SGHVS, CDR2 FQNEAQ.

The chain uses TRBV5-1 and TRBJ2-3; TRBD1 is a possible D gene (6 bases). CDR3 size: 14 residues. The ends were cut back, 1 base at V and 3 bases at J, with 9 bases in the middle. Germline V CDR1 and CDR2: SGHRS, YFSETQ. The CDR3 spells CASSLRTATDTQYF. The CDR3 nucleotides read TGCGCCAGCAGCTTGAGGACAGCAACAGATACGCAGTATTTT.

The chain couples TRBV4-3 to TRBJ2-5; 10 positions agree with TRBD2. V shed 0 bases, J shed 4 bases, and the junction held 8 bases outside the gene matches. Germline loops: CDR1 LGHNA, CDR2 YSLEER. This CDR3 comprises 17 residues. Here the CDR3 DNA reads TGCGCCAGCAGCCAAGATTGGAGCGGGGGGGCCGGAGAGACCCAGTACTTC. Translating gives CASSQDWSGGAGETQYF.

V and J are TRBV2 and TRBJ1-5; 9 bases are a match to TRBD1. J was trimmed by 6 bases and V by 6 bases; bases with no gene match: 12. Germline V CDR1 and CDR2: SNHLY, FYNNEI. The CDR3 covers 16 residues. This chain's CDR3 is CASRSATGGFSQPQHF. CDR3 nucleotides: TGTGCCAGCAGGTCGGCGACAGGGGGATTTAGTCAGCCCCAGCATTTT. Using reference TRBV2 and TRBJ1-5 for the parts outside the CDR3, the full variable domain is EPEVTQTPSHQVTQMGQEVILRCVPISNHLYFYWYRQILGQKVEFLVSFYNNEISEKSEIFDDQFSVERPDGSNFTLKIRSTKLEDSAMYFCASRSATGGFSQPQHFGDGTRLSIL.

V is TRBV28 and J is TRBJ1-2, with 11 bases identical to TRBD1. CDR3 length: 15 amino acids. V was clipped by 5 bases and J by 7 bases; unmatched bases: 9. In germline, CDR1 is MDHEN, CDR2 SYDVKM. In DNA form, the CDR3 reads TGTGCCAGCAGTACCCGGACAGGGGGCGGGGGTGGCTACACCTTC. Translation: CASSTRTGGGGGYTF.

The chain carries TRBV4-1 and TRBJ2-3; 11 nucleotides match TRBD2. The CDR3 covers 16 residues. The ends lost 4 bases at V and 3 bases at J; junction bases unmatched: 6. Germline assignment: CDR1 MGHRA and CDR2 YSYEKL. CDR3 bases: TGCGCCAGCAGCCCTTCCGGGACTAGCGGAACAGATACGCAGTATTTT. Its protein product is CASSPSGTSGTDTQYF.

The chain has TRBV19 and TRBJ2-7; 7 bases match TRBD1. This CDR3 is 15 amino acids long. J lost 0 bases, V lost 6 bases, and 8 bases had no gene match. Germline V gives CDR1 LNHDA, CDR2 SQIVND (reference sequence). CDR3 sequence (DNA): TGTGCCAGTAGCTTTTCTTGGACAGGCTCCTACGAGCAGTACTTC. Amino acid sequence: CASSFSWTGSYEQYF.

Only a few counts were recorded for this clone. This chain uses TRBV5-4 with TRBJ1-1; TRBD1 agrees at 7 bases. Germline loops: CDR1 SGHNT, CDR2 YYREEE (reference sequence). V dropped 6 bases and J dropped 4; count of bases not matched to a gene: 9. This CDR3 region has 14 residues. CDR3 nucleotides: TGTGCCAGCAATCGGGACAGTAGCTTCACTGAAGCTTTCTTT. Residues: CASNRDSSFTEAFF.

V is TRBV4-3 and J is TRBJ2-7; tentatively, D is TRBD1 (7 bases). V was cut by 7 bases and J by 1 base, with 17 bases left in between. Germline CDR1 is LGHNA and CDR2 is YSLEER. The CDR3 is made up of 15 amino acids. The chain's CDR3 is CASNLGRGVSYEQYF. As DNA, the CDR3 is TGCGCCAGCAACCTAGGCAGGGGGGTATCCTACGAGCAGTACTTC.

This clone was counted between two and nine times. The CDR3 protein is CASSMTVRTDTQYF. CDR3 nucleotides: TGCGCCAGCAGCATGACAGTGAGAACAGATACGCAGTATTTT. The rearrangement uses TRBV5-1 and TRBJ2-3; D is perhaps TRBD1 (5 bases). The germline V and J ends were trimmed by 4 bases and 3 bases, with 12 bases remaining between them. CDR3 size: 14 residues. Germline CDR1 reads SGHRS; CDR2 reads YFSETQ.

This rearrangement joins TRBV7-2 to TRBJ2-7; TRBD1 might be the D (5 bases). CDR1 and CDR2 (germline): SGHTA, FQGNSA. The CDR3 is 14 amino acids. Trimming stripped 0 bases from V and 4 bases from J, with 10 bases between. CDR3 sequence reads: CASSLAGPTYEQYF. The CDR3 DNA reads as TGTGCCAGCAGCTTAGCGGGGCCGACATACGAGCAGTACTTC.

V and J are TRBV5-1 and TRBJ2-3; 10 nucleotides agree with TRBD2. V trimming: 1 base; J trimming: 2 bases; junction bases outside the gene matches: 16. Germline loops: CDR1 SGHRS, CDR2 YFSETQ. This CDR3 region has 20 residues. CDR3 bases: TGCGCCAGCAGCTTGTGGAGGAGCGGGGGGGCCTTGGGTGTCACAGATACGCAGTATTTT. The encoded protein is CASSLWRSGGALGVTDTQYF.

This rearrangement joins TRBV7-2 to TRBJ2-4; 11 bases fit TRBD2. Germline V gene lookup returns CDR1 SGHTA and CDR2 FQGNSA. The CDR3 is 13 amino acids. The J segment lost 10 bases and the V segment lost 5 bases, leaving 4 bases of the junction unmatched. CDR3 loop: CASSPVAGGIQYF. DNA of the CDR3: TGTGCCAGCAGCCCCGTAGCGGGGGGGATTCAGTACTTC.

The chain is built from TRBV27 and TRBJ2-5; a weak D match, TRBD1 (5 bases). The J call is doubtful: the DNA matches TRBJ2-7 better. Germline CDR1 reads MNHEY; CDR2 reads SMNVEV (reference sequence). The CDR3 has 15 amino acids. The CDR3 loop reads CASRRKLDTTYEQYF. Here the CDR3 DNA reads TGTGCCAGCAGGCGCAAATTGGACACCACCTACGAGCAGTACTTC.

The chain is built from TRBV4-3 and TRBJ2-5, with 8 bases lining up with TRBD2. The germline V gene encodes CDR1 LGHNA and CDR2 YSLEER. The CDR3 consists of 15 residues. V trimming: 0 bases; J trimming: 5 bases; junction bases outside the gene matches: 5. In nucleotides, the CDR3 is TGCGCCAGCAGCCAAGATCGGGGGGGCTGGGAGACCCAGTACTTC. Its protein product is CASSQDRGGWETQYF.

This rearrangement joins TRBV4-2 to TRBJ1-6, with D possibly TRBD1 on 5 matching bases. Germline V gene lookup returns CDR1 LGHNA and CDR2 YNFKEQ. Deletions cut 0 bases from V and 10 bases from J, with 13 bases between. The CDR3 is made up of 15 amino acids. The CDR3 is CASSQDGQGRSPLHF. Written as DNA, the CDR3 is TGTGCCAGCAGCCAAGACGGGCAGGGAAGGTCACCCCTCCACTTT.

This sequence joins TRBV7-9 and TRBJ2-5, with D possibly TRBD1 on 6 matching bases. TRBJ2-7 matches the DNA end more closely, so the J call is doubtful. Germline lookup yields CDR1 SEHNR and CDR2 FQNEAQ (reference sequence). The length of the CDR3 is 12 residues. For the CDR3, the DNA is TGTGCCAGCAGCTGGGACACCTACGAGCAGTACTTC. Amino acids: CASSWDTYEQYF.

The chain couples TRBV5-1 to TRBJ2-7; 7 nucleotides match TRBD1. Germline CDR1 SGHRS, CDR2 YFSETQ. The V and J ends lost 5 bases and 5 bases, in that order; junction bases with no gene match: 7. The CDR3 contains 13 residues. The CDR3 sequence is CASSRRQGDEQYF. For the CDR3, the DNA is TGCGCCAGCAGTAGAAGGCAGGGGGACGAGCAGTACTTC.

V usage is TRBV7-2 and J usage is TRBJ2-7, with 7 bases that match TRBD1. The germline CDR1 and CDR2 sequences are SGHTA and FQGNSA. V gave up 5 bases and J gave up 4 bases; unmatched junction bases: 5. CDR3 size: 13 residues. Here the CDR3 reads CASSRDRGYEQYF. DNA of the CDR3: TGTGCCAGCAGCCGGGACAGAGGATACGAGCAGTACTTC.

This clone was recorded a few times. This chain links TRBV10-3 with TRBJ1-4, with TRBD1 matching over 7 bases. Trimming at V came to 0 bases and at J to 7 bases, leaving 5 bases not matched to a gene. The CDR3 is made up of 15 amino acids. Per the germline V gene, CDR1 is ENHRY and CDR2 is SYGVKD. The chain's CDR3 is CAISESTGAIEKLFF. The CDR3 coding sequence is TGTGCCATCAGTGAGTCAACAGGGGCTATTGAAAAACTGTTTTTT.

This clone was counted a single time. The genes are TRBV19 and TRBJ2-7; perhaps TRBD1 as D (6 bases). The CDR3 has 14 amino acids. V was cut by 4 bases and J by 4 bases, with 14 bases left in between. Germline-derived CDR1 and CDR2 are LNHDA and SQIVND (reference sequence). The CDR3 bases are TGTGCCAGTAGTAGGGACAACCGAGGGTACGAGCAGTACTTC. It codes for CASSRDNRGYEQYF.

This sequence joins TRBV4-2 and TRBJ2-3, with a possible D match to TRBD1 (6 bases). Trimming shortened V by 6 bases and J by 3 bases, and 13 bases separated the two germline ends. The CDR3 is 14 residues long. Germline-derived CDR1 and CDR2 are LGHNA and YNFKEQ. The CDR3 DNA is TGTGCCAGCAGGTGGGACACGGAAACAGATACGCAGTATTTT. This gives the protein CASRWDTETDTQYF.

The chain employs TRBV6-5 and TRBJ1-2; D is perhaps TRBD1 (6 bases). From germline, CDR1 is MNHEY and CDR2 SVGAGI. The germline V and J ends were trimmed by 5 bases and 9 bases, with 19 bases remaining between them. The CDR3 covers 14 residues. The DNA of the CDR3 is TGTGCCAGCAGTGAAGAAGTACAGGGTAGGAGCTACACCTTC. Protein product: CASSEEVQGRSYTF.

The rearrangement uses TRBV7-3 and TRBJ1-6, with D possibly matching TRBD1 (5 bases). CDR3 size: 16 residues. The V end lost 1 base, the J end lost 3 bases, and 10 bases lay between the germline ends. Germline V gene data show CDR1 as SGHTA and CDR2 as FQGTGA. DNA of the CDR3: TGTGCCAGCAGCTTAAGGGGGGGTAACTATAATTCACCCCTCCACTTT. This codes for CASSLRGGNYNSPLHF.

The J gene is TRBJ2-5, the V gene TRBV7-2; 7 positions agree with TRBD1. The CDR3 runs 14 residues. Germline V gene sequence: CDR1 SGHTA, CDR2 FQGNSA. V lost 5 bases to trimming and J lost 2 bases; unmatched junction nucleotides: 5. The CDR3 sequence: CASSRPGQQETQYF. Here the CDR3 DNA reads TGTGCCAGCAGCCGTCCGGGACAGCAAGAGACCCAGTACTTC. Combining the CDR3 with reference TRBV7-2 and TRBJ2-5 gives the whole variable domain GAGVSQSPSNKVTEKGKDVELRCDPISGHTALYWYRQSLGQGLEFLIYFQGNSAPDKSGLPSDRFSAERTGGSVSTLTIQRTQQEDSAVYLCASSRPGQQETQYFGPGTRLLVL.